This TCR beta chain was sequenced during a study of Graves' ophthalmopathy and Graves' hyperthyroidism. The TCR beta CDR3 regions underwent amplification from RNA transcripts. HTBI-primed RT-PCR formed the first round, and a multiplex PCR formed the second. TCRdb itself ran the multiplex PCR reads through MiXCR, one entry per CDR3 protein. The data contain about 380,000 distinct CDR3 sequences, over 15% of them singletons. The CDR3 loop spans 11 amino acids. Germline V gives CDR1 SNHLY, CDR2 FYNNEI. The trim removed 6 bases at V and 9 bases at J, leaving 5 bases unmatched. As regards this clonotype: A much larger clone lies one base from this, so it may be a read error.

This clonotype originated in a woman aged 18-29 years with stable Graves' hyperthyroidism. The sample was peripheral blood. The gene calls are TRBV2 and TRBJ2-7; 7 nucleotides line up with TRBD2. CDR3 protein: CASRGWGGQYF. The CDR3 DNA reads TGTGCCAGCAGAGGATGGGGGGGGCAGTACTTC.